This entry lists 24 T cell receptor beta chains sequenced from one sample in a study of T cell changes during pregnancy in multiple sclerosis. Sequenced by immunoSEQ multiplex PCR; TCRdb stores in-frame clones only, minus some. The repertoire holds 30,000 to 35,000 clones, just over 90% seen once, with about 10% in the top ten. The sequencing used CD8+ T cells from peripheral blood mononuclear cells, collected before pregnancy. Source of these receptors: a female donor with multiple sclerosis, enrolled in a pregnancy study.

The CDR3 reads CASSLTTGIDSPLHF. In DNA form, the CDR3 reads TGTGCCAGCAGTCTTACGACAGGGATTGACTCACCCCTCCACTTT. This chain uses TRBV7-3 with TRBJ1-6, with 7 bases matching TRBD1. The ends lost 6 bases at V and 10 bases at J; junction bases unmatched: 12. Germline loops: CDR1 SGHTA, CDR2 FQGTGA. This CDR3 has 15 amino acids. The whole variable domain, remainder taken from reference TRBV7-3 and TRBJ1-6, is GAGVSQTPSNKVTEKGKYVELRCDPISGHTALYWYRQSLGQGPEFLIYFQGTGAADDSGLPNDRFFAVRPEGSVSTLKIQRTERGDSAVYLCASSLTTGIDSPLHFGNGTRLTVT.

This sequence joins TRBV11-2 and TRBJ2-1; possible D gene TRBD2, 7 bases. This CDR3 is 17 amino acids long. The germline V gene encodes CDR1 SGHAT and CDR2 FQNNGV. V lost 4 bases, J lost 9 bases, and 25 bases lay in between. Here the CDR3 reads CASSSGGGKGGNGEQFF. In DNA form, the CDR3 reads TGTGCCAGCAGCTCGGGGGGTGGGAAAGGGGGTAATGGTGAGCAGTTCTTC.

The chain carries TRBV7-9 and TRBJ2-5; 10 bases align to TRBD2. The CDR3 length is 14 residues. The V segment lost 5 bases and the J segment 4 bases; nucleotides outside the gene matches: 4. Germline V gene sequence: CDR1 SEHNR, CDR2 FQNEAQ (reference sequence). The chain's CDR3 is CASSPIAGGETQYF. DNA of the CDR3: TGTGCCAGCAGCCCTATAGCGGGGGGAGAGACCCAGTACTTC. Combining the CDR3 with reference TRBV7-9 and TRBJ2-5 gives the whole variable domain DTGVSQNPRHKITKRGQNVTFRCDPISEHNRLYWYRQTLGQGPEFLTYFQNEAQLEKSRLLSDRFSAERPKGSFSTLEIQRTEQGDSAMYLCASSPIAGGETQYFGPGTRLLVL.

This clone was seen only once. V usage is TRBV6-1 and J usage is TRBJ2-1; unclear D gene. V lost 11 bases, J lost 8 bases, and 13 bases lay in between. The V gene's germline CDR1 is MNHNS and CDR2 SASEGT. This CDR3 has 11 residues. This CDR3 reads CALHQVDEQFF. In nucleotides, the CDR3 is TGTGCCTTACACCAGGTCGATGAGCAGTTCTTC.

This clone has a handful of counts. The chain couples TRBV2 to TRBJ2-2; 8 bases agree with TRBD1. The germline gives CDR1 SNHLY, CDR2 FYNNEI. The CDR3 sequence is 17 residues long. V gave up 4 bases and J gave up 4 bases; unmatched junction bases: 11. Here the CDR3 reads CASSVDRGIGFTGELFF. The CDR3, as DNA: TGTGCCAGCAGTGTAGACAGGGGTATTGGTTTCACCGGGGAGCTGTTTTTT.

This clone was seen a few times. The CDR3 DNA sequence: TGTGCCAGCAGTTTACTAGCCACAGCATACAATGAGCAGTTCTTC. This sequence encodes CASSLLATAYNEQFF. The chain joins TRBV27 to TRBJ2-1; tentative D call: TRBD2 (5 bases). The CDR3 loop spans 15 amino acids. Trimming left V 2 bases short and J 4 bases short, with 12 bases between. CDR1 is MNHEY, CDR2 SMNVEV, per germline (reference sequence).

The CDR3 is CASSPPGSNQPQHF. CDR3 nucleotide sequence: TGTGCCAGTAGTCCCCCGGGTAGCAATCAGCCCCAGCATTTT. The gene calls are TRBV19 and TRBJ1-5; D not resolved. Trimming took off 5 bases at V and 0 bases at J, with 8 bases between the two ends. CDR3 length: 14 amino acids. Germline-derived CDR1 and CDR2 are LNHDA and SQIVND (reference sequence).

This chain uses TRBV6-1 with TRBJ2-1; D is unclear. With 1 base removed from V and 3 bases from J, the gap between germline ends came to 10 bases. The germline gives CDR1 MNHNS, CDR2 SASEGT. This CDR3 contains 15 residues. The CDR3 protein is CASSEGARLYNEQFF. DNA for the CDR3: TGTGCCAGCAGTGAAGGAGCGAGACTCTACAATGAGCAGTTCTTC.

The chain has TRBV28 and TRBJ1-2, with D uncertain. The germline V gene has CDR1 MDHEN and CDR2 SYDVKM. This CDR3 has 14 residues. Trimming removed 2 bases at V and 7 bases at J, with 14 bases between. Here the CDR3 reads CASSLAGGDLGYTF. DNA of the CDR3: TGTGCCAGCAGTTTAGCGGGAGGCGATCTTGGCTACACCTTC.

The CDR3 DNA is TGTGCCAGCAGTTACTCGCGCGGGAGAGGAAATGAGCAGTTCTTC. Encoded protein: CASSYSRGRGNEQFF. The chain couples TRBV6-5 to TRBJ2-1; TRBD2 aligns across 7 bases. Germline CDR1 and CDR2: MNHEY and SVGAGI. V trimming: 0 bases; J trimming: 7 bases; junction bases outside the gene matches: 6. CDR3 size: 15 residues.

V gene TRBV9 combines with J gene TRBJ2-7; 8 positions agree with TRBD1. CDR1 and CDR2 (germline): SGDLS, YYNGEE. J was trimmed by 7 bases and V by 0 bases; bases with no gene match: 6. CDR3 length: 14 amino acids. The CDR3 is CASSVGTGRLEQYF. DNA of the CDR3: TGTGCCAGCAGCGTAGGGACAGGGCGGTTGGAGCAGTACTTC.

This chain joins TRBV7-9 and TRBJ1-1; a weak D match, TRBD1 (6 bases). Trimming cost V 1 base and J 4 bases, with 10 bases left between them. There are 14 residues in the CDR3. Germline CDR1 and CDR2: SEHNR and FQNEAQ (reference sequence). The CDR3 bases are TGTGCCAGCAGCTTAGACAGGGCCATCACTGAAGCTTTCTTT. Its translation: CASSLDRAITEAFF.

Relative to its sample, this clone is medium-sized (0.01 to 0.1%). The rearrangement links TRBV4-2 to TRBJ2-6; D might be TRBD2 (5 bases). V lost 0 bases and J lost 0, with 6 bases in between. Germline V gene sequence: CDR1 LGHNA, CDR2 YNFKEQ. The CDR3 extends over 16 amino acids. CDR3 nucleotides: TGTGCCAGCAGCCAAGATGCGGGCTCTGGGGCCAACGTCCTGACTTTC. Translated: CASSQDAGSGANVLTF.

This clone was observed a single time. The rearrangement uses TRBV5-6 and TRBJ2-3, with 9 bases identical to TRBD2. Germline assignment: CDR1 SGHDT and CDR2 YYEEEE. V gave up 1 base and J gave up 2 bases; unmatched junction bases: 2. This CDR3 is built from 15 residues. CDR3 nucleotides: TGTGCCAGCAGCTTGATGGGACTAGCCACAGATACGCAGTATTTT. Its protein is CASSLMGLATDTQYF.

This chain connects TRBV27 to TRBJ1-5; perhaps TRBD1 as D (5 bases). There are 14 residues in the CDR3. The germline V gene encodes CDR1 MNHEY and CDR2 SMNVEV (reference sequence). The germline V and J ends were trimmed by 0 bases and 8 bases, with 11 bases remaining between them. CDR3 nucleotides: TGTGCCAGCAGTTTATCGGTGGCGGGGGAGCCCCAGCATTTT. Its protein is CASSLSVAGEPQHF.

The V and J genes are TRBV27 and TRBJ1-1; 7 bases map to TRBD1. The germline V gene has CDR1 MNHEY and CDR2 SMNVEV (reference sequence). V lost 2 bases, J lost 1 base, and 4 bases stayed unmatched. This CDR3 has 15 residues. The CDR3 DNA reads as TGTGCCAGCAGTTTAAGGGGGACAGAGAACACTGAAGCTTTCTTT. Translating it yields CASSLRGTENTEAFF.

The chain combines TRBV19 with TRBJ1-2; unclear D gene. This CDR3 has 14 residues. V lost 6 bases and J 3 bases, leaving 14 bases between the germline ends. Germline assignment: CDR1 LNHDA and CDR2 SQIVND (reference sequence). The CDR3 bases are TGTGCCAGTAGCCCGGAGGGCAGCCACTATGGCTACACCTTC. It encodes CASSPEGSHYGYTF.

The V call is TRBV27, the J call TRBJ2-7, with 7 positions matching TRBD2. The length of the CDR3 is 13 residues. V lost 6 bases, J lost 3 bases, and 5 bases stayed unmatched. Germline V gives CDR1 MNHEY, CDR2 SMNVEV (reference sequence). The CDR3 bases are TGTGCCAGCAGGTCGCTAGCGGACTACGAGCAGTACTTC. Its protein product is CASRSLADYEQYF.

The V call is TRBV5-1, the J call TRBJ2-1; tentatively, D is TRBD1 (6 bases). The CDR3 extends over 16 amino acids. Trimming pared 0 bases from V and 6 bases from J, leaving 16 bases between. Per germline, CDR1 SGHRS and CDR2 YFSETQ. CDR3 nucleotides: TGCGCCAGCAGCTTGGCATCAGGGGCGATAGCCAATGAGCAGTTCTTC. Protein: CASSLASGAIANEQFF. The whole variable domain, filled in from reference TRBV5-1 and TRBJ2-1, reads KAGVTQTPRYLIKTRGQQVTLSCSPISGHRSVSWYQQTPGQGLQFLFEYFSETQRNKGNFPGRFSGRQFSNSRSEMNVSTLELGDSALYLCASSLASGAIANEQFFGPGTRLTVL.

This chain connects TRBV19 to TRBJ2-1, with 10 bases aligning to TRBD2. The V and J ends lost 7 bases and 7 bases, in that order; junction bases with no gene match: 10. This CDR3 region has 15 residues. Germline V gene data show CDR1 as LNHDA and CDR2 as SQIVND (reference sequence). The CDR3 region is CASTLAGLAWNEQFF. Here the CDR3 DNA reads TGTGCCAGTACCCTCGCGGGACTAGCGTGGAATGAGCAGTTCTTC.

The chain couples TRBV9 to TRBJ1-1; perhaps TRBD1 as D (5 bases). Germline CDR1 is SGDLS and CDR2 is YYNGEE. Trimming removed 0 bases from V and 10 bases from J, with 13 bases in between. CDR3 length: 13 residues. CDR3 nucleotides: TGTGCCAGCAGCGTAGCTCCCCGAAGGGGAGCTTTCTTT. Protein: CASSVAPRRGAFF.

CDR3 sequence: CASSVGGMGLAEYNEQFF. The CDR3 DNA sequence: TGTGCCAGCAGCGTCGGGGGAATGGGACTAGCGGAATATAATGAGCAGTTCTTC. The gene calls are TRBV9 and TRBJ2-1; 11 bases agree with TRBD2. The germline V gene has CDR1 SGDLS and CDR2 YYNGEE. This CDR3 contains 18 residues. The trim removed 2 bases at V and 7 bases at J, leaving 14 bases unmatched.

The rearrangement links TRBV30 to TRBJ1-3; D possibly corresponds to TRBD1 (5 bases). CDR1 GTSNPN and CDR2 SVGIG come from the germline V gene (reference sequence). Trimming removed 5 bases at V and 0 bases at J, with 17 bases between. The CDR3 covers 16 residues. As DNA, the CDR3 is TGTGCCTGGTCCTACACCTCAGGGATCTCTGGAAACACCATATATTTT. This translates into CAWSYTSGISGNTIYF.

V usage is TRBV4-3 and J usage is TRBJ2-7, with TRBD1 matching 8 bases. In germline, CDR1 is LGHNA, CDR2 YSLEER. This CDR3 has 14 residues. V lost 1 base and J lost 4; bases outside the gene matches: 3. In DNA form, the CDR3 reads TGCGCCAGCAGCCAAGGGACAGGGTTTTACGAGCAGTACTTC. Translating it yields CASSQGTGFYEQYF.